These 12 T cell receptor beta chains came from one sample sequenced in a study of control samples from healthy donors and cancer patients. The protocol was immunoSEQ multiplex PCR, while the TCRdb copy is restricted to in-frame clones and leaves out a portion. The sample holds 120,000 or so clones, approximately 92% seen once. Sequenced input: PBMCs. The receptors here all came from a man older than 75 with head and neck cancer.

The V gene is TRBV19, the J gene TRBJ2-2; D gene uncertain. The CDR3 has 12 amino acids. Trimming removed 7 bases from V and 4 bases from J, with 7 bases in between. Germline values: CDR1 LNHDA, CDR2 SQIVND (reference sequence). The CDR3 DNA reads as TGTGCCAGTACGTCCCTCACCGGGGAGCTGTTTTTT. Protein product: CASTSLTGELFF.

This clone is classed as medium-sized. The chain employs TRBV6-6 and TRBJ1-2; a possible D gene is TRBD1 (5 bases). Germline values: CDR1 MNHNY, CDR2 SVGAGI (reference sequence). Trimming shortened V by 7 bases and J by 2 bases, and 17 bases separated the two germline ends. The CDR3 loop spans 15 amino acids. CDR3 bases: TGTGCCAGCATAGCGGGAGGCGGGGCAAACTATGGCTACACCTTC. Residues: CASIAGGGANYGYTF.

For this clone: Other DNA sequences in the same sample also yield this CDR3. V is TRBV27 and J is TRBJ2-7; TRBD1 matches at 7 bases. Germline V gene data show CDR1 as MNHEY and CDR2 as SMNVEV (reference sequence). The junction had 2 bases not matched to a gene; V was cut back by 0 bases and J by 3 bases. The CDR3 is 14 residues long. The CDR3 DNA reads TGTGCCAGCAGTTTATCGGCAGGGGGCTACGAGCAGTACTTC. Encoded protein: CASSLSAGGYEQYF.

The chain uses TRBV19 and TRBJ2-3; D assignment may be TRBD1 or TRBD2 (5 bases each). CDR1 and CDR2 (germline): LNHDA, SQIVND (reference sequence). The CDR3 is made up of 16 amino acids. The V end was cut by 1 base, the J end by 4 bases, with 15 bases between. The CDR3 coding sequence is TGTGCCAGTAGTATAGTCTGGGACGGACGGTCAGATACGCAGTATTTT. Amino acids: CASSIVWDGRSDTQYF.

The genes are TRBV5-8 and TRBJ1-3, with a possible D match to TRBD1 (5 bases). The CDR3 is 15 residues long. V was shortened by 4 bases and J by 0 bases, with 11 bases between the two germline ends. The germline gives CDR1 SGHTS, CDR2 YDEGEE. This chain's CDR3 is CASSQEGTSGNTIYF. Written as DNA, the CDR3 is TGTGCCAGCAGCCAGGAGGGGACCTCTGGAAACACCATATATTTT.

This clone came up a few times. The chain combines TRBV5-4 with TRBJ2-6; D not resolved. This CDR3 has 16 amino acids. Germline-derived CDR1 and CDR2 are SGHNT and YYREEE (reference sequence). V was pared by 4 bases and J by 0 bases, with 11 bases between. This CDR3 reads CASSLLRSSGANVLTF. The CDR3, as DNA: TGTGCCAGCAGCCTACTACGGAGCTCTGGGGCCAACGTCCTGACTTTC.

The CDR3 is CASSHLGGMGTEAFF. CDR3 sequence (DNA): TGTGCCAGCAGCCACCTGGGAGGGATGGGGACTGAAGCTTTCTTT. The chain couples TRBV3-1 (or the pseudogene TRBV3-2) to TRBJ1-1; D unclear. The CDR3 is 15 amino acids. Germline values: CDR1 LGHDT, CDR2 YNNKEL (reference sequence). V was shortened by 3 bases and J by 5 bases, with 16 bases between the two germline ends.

As DNA, the CDR3 is TGTGCCAGCAGCCCCGCTTTTGGCGGGACGGCTAGCACAGATACGCAGTATTTT. It encodes CASSPAFGGTASTDTQYF. The chain recombines TRBV11-2 with TRBJ2-3; TRBD2 is a possible D gene (6 bases). CDR1 and CDR2 from the germline V gene are SGHAT and FQNNGV. This CDR3 has 18 amino acids. V was trimmed by 5 bases and J by 0 bases, leaving 21 bases between them.

The rearrangement joins TRBV19 to TRBJ2-2; a possible D gene is TRBD1 (5 bases). This CDR3 is built from 16 residues. V lost 6 bases and J 0 bases, leaving 14 bases between the germline ends. Germline V gene data show CDR1 as LNHDA and CDR2 as SQIVND (reference sequence). CDR3 DNA: TGTGCCAGTAGGTCTGGACACACTTCGAACACCGGGGAGCTGTTTTTT. Amino acid sequence: CASRSGHTSNTGELFF.

The chain is built from TRBV9 and TRBJ2-5; 11 nucleotides line up with TRBD2. The germline gives CDR1 SGDLS, CDR2 YYNGEE. This CDR3 comprises 16 residues. V lost 0 bases, J lost 5 bases, and 6 bases stayed unmatched. CDR3 DNA: TGTGCCAGCAGCGTAGGATTAGCGGGAGGGCACGAGACCCAGTACTTC. Its translation: CASSVGLAGGHETQYF.

This sequence joins TRBV9 and TRBJ2-2; 8 bases fit TRBD2. V was pared by 0 bases and J by 5 bases, with 6 bases of the junction left unmatched. This CDR3 spans 16 amino acids. In germline, CDR1 is SGDLS, CDR2 YYNGEE. The CDR3 protein is CASSVGAGVETGELFF. The CDR3 region has the DNA TGTGCCAGCAGCGTAGGAGCGGGGGTTGAAACCGGGGAGCTGTTTTTT.

The chain links TRBV6-5 to TRBJ2-2; a possible D gene is TRBD1 (5 bases). Germline V gene sequence: CDR1 MNHEY, CDR2 SVGAGI. The CDR3 totals 16 residues. The ends were cut back, 2 bases at V and 6 bases at J, with 16 bases in the middle. CDR3 sequence reads: CASSYPTAGLAGELFF. The CDR3 DNA reads TGTGCCAGCAGTTACCCTACGGCAGGGCTCGCCGGGGAGCTGTTTTTT.